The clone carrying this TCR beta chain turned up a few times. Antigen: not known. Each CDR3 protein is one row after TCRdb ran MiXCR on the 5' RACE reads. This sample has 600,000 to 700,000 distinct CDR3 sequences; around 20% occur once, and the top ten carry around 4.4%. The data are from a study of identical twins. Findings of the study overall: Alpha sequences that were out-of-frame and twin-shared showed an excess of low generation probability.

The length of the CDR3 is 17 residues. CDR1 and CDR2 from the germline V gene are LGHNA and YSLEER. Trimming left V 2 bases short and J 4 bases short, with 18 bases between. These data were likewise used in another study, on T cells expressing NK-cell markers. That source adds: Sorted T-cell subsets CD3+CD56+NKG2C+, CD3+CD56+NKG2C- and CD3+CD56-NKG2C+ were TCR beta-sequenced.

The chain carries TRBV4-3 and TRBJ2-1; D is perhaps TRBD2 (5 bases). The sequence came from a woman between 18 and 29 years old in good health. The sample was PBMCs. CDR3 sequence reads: CASSQQRGSSSYNEQFF. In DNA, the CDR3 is TGCGCCAGCAGCCAACAAAGAGGGTCCAGCTCGTACAATGAGCAGTTCTTC.